This T cell receptor (beta chain) is from a study of blood T cell repertoires in COVID-19. Profiled with immunoSEQ multiplex PCR; TCRdb holds only in-frame clones, not every one. Of more than 60,000 clones in the sample, about 88% were seen once. The CDR3 extends over 13 amino acids. Per the germline V gene, CDR1 is WNHNN and CDR2 is SYGVQD (reference sequence). Trimming removed 0 bases at V and 6 bases at J, with 8 bases between. The chain couples TRBV10-1 to TRBJ1-1; unclear D gene. The sequence came from a woman aged 40-49 years who had recovered from COVID-19. Sequencing input: PBMCs or T cells enriched from blood (not recorded which). The chain's CDR3 is CASSESEAAEAFF. The CDR3 DNA reads TGCGCCAGCAGTGAGTCAGAAGCGGCTGAAGCTTTCTTT.